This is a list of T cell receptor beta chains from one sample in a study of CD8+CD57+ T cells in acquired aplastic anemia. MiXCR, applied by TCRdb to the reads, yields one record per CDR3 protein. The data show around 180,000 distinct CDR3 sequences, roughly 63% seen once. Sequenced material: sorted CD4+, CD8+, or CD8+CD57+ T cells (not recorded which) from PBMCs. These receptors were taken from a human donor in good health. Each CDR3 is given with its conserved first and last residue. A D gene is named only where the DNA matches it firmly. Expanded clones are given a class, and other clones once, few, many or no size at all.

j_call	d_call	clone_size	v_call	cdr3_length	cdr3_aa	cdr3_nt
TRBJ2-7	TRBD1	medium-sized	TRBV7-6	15	CASSFGTGLTYEQYF	TGTGCCAGCAGCTTTGGGACAGGGTTGACTTACGAGCAGTACTTC
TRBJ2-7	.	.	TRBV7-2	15	CASSLSWGARDEQYF	TGCGCCAGCAGCTTGTCCTGGGGGGCGAGGGACGAGCAGTACTTC
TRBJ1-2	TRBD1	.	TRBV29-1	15	CSVENRDSLFYGYTF	TGCAGCGTTGAGAACCGGGACAGCCTTTTCTATGGCTACACCTTC
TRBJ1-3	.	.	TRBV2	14	CASSEGAGVDTIYF	TGTGCCAGCAGTGAGGGGGCAGGGGTTGACACCATATATTTT
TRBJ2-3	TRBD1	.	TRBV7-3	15	CASSFRDRYKDTQYF	TGTGCCAGCAGCTTTCGGGACAGGTACAAGGATACGCAGTATTTT
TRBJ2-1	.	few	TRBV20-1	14	CSADLGGLYNEQFF	TGCAGTGCGGACCTCGGGGGGCTCTACAATGAGCAGTTCTTC
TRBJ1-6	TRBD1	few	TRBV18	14	CASSLGQPNSPLHF	TGTGCCAGCTCCCTGGGACAGCCTAATTCACCCCTCCACTTT
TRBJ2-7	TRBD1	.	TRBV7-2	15	CASSLYGTGAYEQYF	TGTGCCAGCAGCTTATACGGGACAGGGGCCTACGAGCAGTACTTC
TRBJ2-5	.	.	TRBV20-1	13	CSASVMVEETQYF	TGCAGTGCTAGTGTGATGGTGGAAGAGACCCAGTACTTC
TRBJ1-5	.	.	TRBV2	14	CASRGRGGNQPQHF	TGTGCCAGCAGGGGCCGTGGTGGCAATCAGCCCCAGCATTTT
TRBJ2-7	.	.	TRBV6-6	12	CASTGAPYEQYF	TGTGCCAGCACGGGGGCTCCCTACGAGCAGTACTTC
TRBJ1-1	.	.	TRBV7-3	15	CASSLTYGGNTEAFF	TGTGCCAGCAGCTTAACGTATGGGGGGAACACTGAAGCTTTCTTT
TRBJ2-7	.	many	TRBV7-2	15	CASSLEVSSGYEQYF	TGTGCCAGCAGCTTAGAAGTATCGAGCGGCTACGAGCAGTACTTC
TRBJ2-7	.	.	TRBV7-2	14	CASSFGRGAYEQYF	TGTGCCAGCAGCTTCGGTAGAGGGGCCTACGAGCAGTACTTC
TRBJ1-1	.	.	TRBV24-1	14	CPREEGPTVTEAFF	TGTCCAAGGGAGGAGGGACCCACCGTGACAGAAGCTTTCTTT